This T cell receptor beta chain was recovered during a study of cytomegalovirus exposure and HLA in healthy donors. This CDR3 has 14 amino acids. Per germline, CDR1 SGHRS and CDR2 YFSETQ. V lost 2 bases and J lost 2, with 8 bases in between. For this clone: What it binds is not known.

The PCR was carried out with 60 Vbeta primers and 13 Jbeta primers. Measured with immunoSEQ multiplex PCR; TCRdb has only the in-frame clones, and not every one. This sample has about 180,000 clones; roughly 82% occur once, and the top ten carry around 1.2%. General study results and limits: In a later analysis, a genetic analysis reported fewer productive-TCR N-insertions in an Asian-associated ancestry cluster than the cohort average. Immune exposure was documented only through CMV serostatus. Common viral pathogens seemed, in a later analysis, to connect with several of the most significant clusters. When analyzed later, a missense DCLRE1C variant was found to be linked to TCR beta V- and J-gene trimming.

The receptor comes from a girl aged 2 to 9 in good health and CMV-seropositive. The chain employs TRBV5-1 and TRBJ1-3; D gene unclear. Sequenced: PBMCs. The CDR3 loop reads CASSLTAPGNTIYF. The CDR3 DNA is TGCGCCAGCAGCTTAACAGCCCCTGGAAACACCATATATTTT.